A single sample is the source of the 25 T cell receptor beta chains below, sequenced in a study of T cell changes during pregnancy in multiple sclerosis. TCRdb's table, derived via immunoSEQ multiplex PCR, lists solely in-frame clones and lacks some. The sample gives under 100,000 clones, roughly 93% of which show up once; roughly 2.5% is in the top ten. The sample consisted of peripheral blood, taken in the third trimester of pregnancy. Source of these receptors: a female donor with multiple sclerosis, enrolled in a pregnancy study.

In nucleotides, the CDR3 is TGTGCCAGCAGCGCCCCACAGGAAGGGAACACTGAAGCTTTCTTT. Translated: CASSAPQEGNTEAFF. The chain couples TRBV7-2 to TRBJ1-1; TRBD1 is a possible D gene (5 bases). Deletions cut 5 bases from V and 1 base from J, with 14 bases between. The CDR3 has 15 residues. Germline V gene lookup returns CDR1 SGHTA and CDR2 FQGNSA.

This chain links TRBV10-3 with TRBJ2-7; D possibly corresponds to TRBD2 (5 bases). This CDR3 comprises 13 residues. Germline values: CDR1 ENHRY, CDR2 SYGVKD. V dropped 0 bases and J dropped 6 bases, with 9 bases sitting between them. CDR3 amino acids: CAISESEGLEQYF. CDR3 DNA: TGTGCCATCAGTGAGTCTGAGGGCCTCGAGCAGTACTTC.

The V gene is TRBV6-5, the J gene TRBJ2-1; D not resolved. Germline lookup yields CDR1 MNHEY and CDR2 SVGAGI. V lost 6 bases and J lost 0, with 12 bases in between. This CDR3 contains 15 residues. CDR3 residues: CASSPDTSSYNEQFF. CDR3 sequence (DNA): TGTGCCAGCAGCCCCGACACGAGCTCCTACAATGAGCAGTTCTTC.

The gene calls are TRBV6-6 and TRBJ1-6; 8 bases are a match to TRBD1. The CDR3 sequence is 16 residues long. Looked up from germline, CDR1 is MNHNY and CDR2 is SVGAGI (reference sequence). After removal of 2 bases from V and 6 bases from J, the junction contained 6 bases not matched to a gene. CDR3 residues: CASSYQGQGGNSPLHF. The CDR3 DNA reads as TGTGCCAGCAGTTACCAAGGACAGGGTGGTAATTCACCCCTCCACTTT.

In its sample, this clone was seen once. This chain joins TRBV4-1 and TRBJ1-1; D is perhaps TRBD1 (6 bases). CDR1 and CDR2 (germline): MGHRA, YSYEKL. Trimming cost V 2 bases and J 12 bases, with 19 bases left between them. This CDR3 region has 14 residues. The CDR3 DNA reads as TGCGCCAGCAGCCAAAGCCGGGACACCCCAAACCCTTTCTTT. Protein: CASSQSRDTPNPFF.

The V gene is TRBV5-1, the J gene TRBJ2-5, with a tentative D call TRBD1 (6 bases). V was pared by 6 bases and J by 1 base, with 13 bases between. CDR1 is SGHRS, CDR2 YFSETQ, per germline. The CDR3 extends over 14 amino acids. The CDR3 DNA reads TGCGCCAGCACGATTGGACAGCCCCAAGAGACCCAGTACTTC. This gives the protein CASTIGQPQETQYF. Supplemented by reference TRBV5-1 and TRBJ2-5, the full variable domain reads KAGVTQTPRYLIKTRGQQVTLSCSPISGHRSVSWYQQTPGQGLQFLFEYFSETQRNKGNFPGRFSGRQFSNSRSEMNVSTLELGDSALYLCASTIGQPQETQYFGPGTRLLVL.

In this sample, this clone turned up a few times. The chain uses TRBV15 and TRBJ1-6; D is ambiguous. The V gene's germline CDR1 is LNHNV and CDR2 YYDKDF (reference sequence). The length of the CDR3 is 15 residues. V was clipped by 0 bases and J by 10 bases, with 13 bases between them. This chain's CDR3 is CATSRDLGSGSPLHF. In DNA form, the CDR3 reads TGTGCCACCAGCAGAGATCTGGGCTCGGGGTCACCCCTCCACTTT.

The chain couples TRBV5-1 to TRBJ1-1; 8 nucleotides match TRBD1. Germline V lookup: CDR1 SGHRS, CDR2 YFSETQ. This CDR3 contains 13 residues. With V trimmed by 4 bases and J by 5 bases, 4 bases remained unmatched. DNA for the CDR3: TGCGCCAGCAGCAAACAGGGGGGTACTGAAGCTTTCTTT. It specifies CASSKQGGTEAFF.

The rearrangement joins TRBV9 to TRBJ2-1; 9 bases are shared with TRBD1. The CDR3 extends over 15 amino acids. With 2 bases clipped from V and 10 bases from J, the junction kept 10 bases outside the gene matches. CDR1 SGDLS and CDR2 YYNGEE come from the germline V gene. CDR3 nucleotide sequence: TGTGCCAGCAGCGTGCGGCTACAGGGGGCCGAGGAGCAGTTCTTC. Amino acids: CASSVRLQGAEEQFF.

The CDR3 here is CASSEAPGQPNQPQHF. CDR3 DNA sequence: TGTGCCAGCAGTGAAGCGCCGGGACAACCGAATCAGCCCCAGCATTTT. This rearrangement joins TRBV2 to TRBJ1-5; D perhaps matches TRBD1 (6 bases). V lost 0 bases, J lost 4 bases, and 13 bases lay in between. In germline, CDR1 is SNHLY, CDR2 FYNNEI. CDR3 length: 16 amino acids. Full variable domain (outside the CDR3, taken from reference TRBV2 and TRBJ1-5): EPEVTQTPSHQVTQMGQEVILRCVPISNHLYFYWYRQILGQKVEFLVSFYNNEISEKSEIFDDQFSVERPDGSNFTLKIRSTKLEDSAMYFCASSEAPGQPNQPQHFGDGTRLSIL.

This clone was seen once. V and J are TRBV19 and TRBJ2-7, with 7 bases matching TRBD1. Losses at the gene ends were 1 base for V and 3 bases for J; bases not matched to a gene: 6. The CDR3 has 15 residues. Germline-derived CDR1 and CDR2 are LNHDA and SQIVND (reference sequence). CDR3 nucleotide sequence: TGTGCCAGTAGTATAGCCTACCGGACAGGCTACGAGCAGTACTTC. Translation: CASSIAYRTGYEQYF.

V and J are TRBV27 and TRBJ1-2; possible D gene TRBD1, 6 bases. The germline V and J ends were trimmed by 5 bases and 8 bases, with 18 bases remaining between them. The CDR3 loop spans 14 amino acids. CDR1 and CDR2 from the germline V gene are MNHEY and SMNVEV (reference sequence). In nucleotides, the CDR3 is TGTGCCAGCAGTATCTCAGAGGGGGTTGGAGGCTACACCTTC. Its translation is CASSISEGVGGYTF.

This clone has a handful of counts. This chain uses TRBV25-1 with TRBJ1-6, with no clear D. Germline CDR1 MGHDK, CDR2 SYGVNS. V shed 5 bases and J shed 0 bases, with 8 bases lying between them. This CDR3 spans 15 amino acids. The CDR3 region has the DNA TGTGCCAGCAGTTCTAGCAGCTCCTATAATTCACCCCTCCACTTT. It is translated as CASSSSSSYNSPLHF.

The rearrangement links TRBV29-1 to TRBJ1-2; 12 nucleotides match TRBD1. Germline lookup yields CDR1 SQVTM and CDR2 ANQGSEA. V shed 2 bases, J shed 7 bases, and the junction held 2 bases outside the gene matches. This CDR3 has 13 residues. The CDR3, as DNA: TGCAGCGTTGAATGGGACAGGGGGCCTGGCTACACCTTC. Amino acids: CSVEWDRGPGYTF. Variable domain in full (rest from reference TRBV29-1 and TRBJ1-2): SAVISQKPSRDICQRGTSLTIQCQVDSQVTMMFWYRQQPGQSLTLIATANQGSEATYESGFVIDKFPISRPNLTFSTLTVSNMSPEDSSIYLCSVEWDRGPGYTFGSGTRLTVV.

The V call is TRBV6-6, the J call TRBJ1-2, with D perhaps matching TRBD1 (6 bases). Trimming shortened V by 2 bases and J by 8 bases, and 12 bases separated the two germline ends. The CDR3 covers 13 residues. The germline CDR1 and CDR2 sequences are MNHNY and SVGAGI (reference sequence). The CDR3 loop reads CASSYLQGDGYTF. The CDR3, as DNA: TGTGCCAGCAGTTACCTACAGGGTGACGGCTACACCTTC.

This chain uses TRBV5-8 with TRBJ2-2; 7 bases align to TRBD1. The CDR3 contains 15 residues. The junction had 6 bases not matched to a gene; V was cut back by 1 base and J by 6 bases. Germline V gene sequence: CDR1 SGHTS, CDR2 YDEGEE. CDR3: CASSLNRGRAGELFF. DNA for the CDR3: TGTGCCAGCAGCTTGAACAGGGGTAGGGCCGGGGAGCTGTTTTTT.

This rearrangement joins TRBV2 to TRBJ1-2; 7 nucleotides match TRBD1. This CDR3 comprises 14 residues. Germline V gene data show CDR1 as SNHLY and CDR2 as FYNNEI. The V and J ends lost 3 bases and 5 bases, in that order; junction bases with no gene match: 6. The CDR3 loop reads CASSDRGTVYGYTF. The CDR3 DNA reads as TGTGCCAGCAGTGATCGGGGGACAGTTTATGGCTACACCTTC.

The rearrangement joins TRBV6-5 to TRBJ1-1, with D possibly matching TRBD1 (5 bases). The CDR3 spans 14 residues. CDR1 and CDR2 (germline): MNHEY, SVGAGI. V lost 6 bases to trimming and J lost 2 bases, with 13 bases between them. DNA of the CDR3: TGTGCCAGCAGGAAAAGCAGGGAAAACACTGAAGCTTTCTTT. Translated, it gives CASRKSRENTEAFF.

The chain employs TRBV7-9 and TRBJ1-2; 9 bases fit TRBD1. Unmatched junction bases numbered 10, after V lost 5 bases and J lost 6 bases. The germline gives CDR1 SEHNR, CDR2 FQNEAQ (reference sequence). CDR3 length: 15 residues. Here the CDR3 DNA reads TGTGCCAGCAGCCTCAGGGGACAGGGAGCCGATGGCTACACCTTC. It is translated as CASSLRGQGADGYTF.

With respect to this clone: At one of its ends the junction is not consistent with the germline gene, which may arise from a read error. The chain combines TRBV7-7 with TRBJ2-5; 7 positions agree with TRBD1. CDR1 SSHAT and CDR2 FNYEAQ come from the germline V gene (reference sequence). The CDR3 is made up of 14 amino acids. DNA for the CDR3: TGTGCTAGCAGCCCCGGGACAGCCCAAGAGACCCAGTACTTC. It specifies CASSPGTAQETQYF.

CDR3 sequence reads: CASRSLNSNQPQHF. Written as DNA, the CDR3 is TGTGCCAGCAGGTCCCTAAATAGCAATCAGCCCCAGCATTTT. The rearrangement joins TRBV6-1 to TRBJ1-5; D gene ambiguous. Germline values: CDR1 MNHNS, CDR2 SASEGT. Trimming removed 6 bases from V and 0 bases from J, with 9 bases in between. This CDR3 comprises 14 residues.

For this clone: Sequence at one end of the junction differs from germline and may be a read error. This rearrangement joins TRBV5-5 to TRBJ2-1, with D possibly matching TRBD2 (6 bases). The CDR3 consists of 15 residues. CDR1 is SGHKS, CDR2 YYEKEE, per germline (reference sequence). CDR3 sequence (DNA): TGTGCCAGCAGCTTGGCCAGTGGAGGGCACCGACGGGGGATCTTC. Translating it yields CASSLASGGHRRGIF.

The chain links TRBV15 to TRBJ2-2, with D possibly being TRBD1 (6 bases). The germline gives CDR1 LNHNV, CDR2 YYDKDF (reference sequence). This CDR3 comprises 15 residues. V dropped 0 bases and J dropped 5 bases, with 10 bases sitting between them. The DNA for the CDR3 is TGTGCCACCAGCAGAGATCGAGGGGGAACCGGGGAGCTGTTTTTT. Protein sequence: CATSRDRGGTGELFF.

The table lists this clone with a count of one. V and J are TRBV15 and TRBJ1-1; D is unclear. Germline V lookup: CDR1 LNHNV, CDR2 YYDKDF (reference sequence). V lost 0 bases, J lost 0 bases, and 8 bases lay in between. The CDR3 covers 15 residues. This CDR3 reads CATSRDREMNTEAFF. Written as DNA, the CDR3 is TGTGCCACCAGCAGAGATAGGGAGATGAACACTGAAGCTTTCTTT.

Remarks on this clone: The sample has other DNA sequences that encode this CDR3 too. The V call is TRBV19, the J call TRBJ2-7, with D possibly TRBD1 on 5 matching bases. This CDR3 region has 13 residues. V shed 1 base and J shed 4 bases, with 8 bases lying between them. Per the germline V gene, CDR1 is LNHDA and CDR2 is SQIVND (reference sequence). This CDR3 is CASSIGQGYEQYF. The CDR3 nucleotides read TGTGCCAGTAGTATAGGCCAGGGTTACGAGCAGTACTTC.